This record concerns one T cell receptor (beta chain) sequence. Its antigen is still unknown. This entry belongs to a study of T cell responses to AZD1222 COVID-19 vaccine. Overall study results and limits: The study found vaccine-associated CD4 TCRs spanning spike, dominant at 160-218 and 743-854.

The CDR3 runs 14 residues. CDR1 is PRHDT, CDR2 FYEKMQ, per germline (reference sequence). V gave up 4 bases and J gave up 10 bases; unmatched junction bases: 4. Some clones are missing from TCRdb's copy, which holds only in-frame ones; the method was immunoSEQ multiplex PCR. The top ten hold about 2.9% of the sample, which has 100,000 or so clones, roughly 85% seen once. This clonotype was obtained from an adult in good health. The rearrangement links TRBV13 to TRBJ1-6, with 10 bases lining up with TRBD1. The specimen was peripheral blood, collected on day 0 of AZD1222 vaccination. The CDR3 sequence: CASSSGQGGSPLHF. The CDR3 DNA reads TGTGCCAGCAGCTCAGGACAGGGGGGGTCACCCCTCCACTTT.